Given below is one T cell receptor beta chain in context. This CDR3 region has 15 residues. The V segment lost 4 bases and the J segment 4 bases; nucleotides outside the gene matches: 8. Germline-derived CDR1 and CDR2 are LGHDT and YNNKEL (reference sequence). The data are from a study of blood T cell repertoires in COVID-19. Looking at the study overall: PBMCs, B-cell-depleted T cells, or T cells provided the cDNA or gDNA that made up the material.

Authors' processing steps: Nucleated cell number was recorded as an estimate derived from reference gene primer amplification. Some clones are missing from TCRdb's copy, which holds only in-frame ones; the method was immunoSEQ multiplex PCR. The V and J calls and clone size come from that table; D and trimming were worked out from the DNA. The table has about 210,000 clones, 80% to 90% seen once. The sequence was collected from a woman in her forties or fifties with active or convalescent COVID-19. Sequenced: peripheral blood. This chain links TRBV3-1 (or the pseudogene TRBV3-2) with TRBJ1-1; TRBD1 agrees at 8 bases. The chain's CDR3 is CASSPPTTGGTEAFF. The CDR3 nucleotides are TGTGCCAGCAGCCCTCCGACAACAGGGGGCACTGAAGCTTTCTTT.